These 18 T cell receptor beta chains share one sample of origin, sequenced in a study of PD-1 blockade in classical Hodgkin lymphoma. The data were produced by immunoSEQ multiplex PCR, yet TCRdb's version contains in-frame clones alone and is incomplete. In the table there are under 15,000 clones, about 90% of which are singletons. Regarding time point: cycle 4 day 1 (C4D1), after 6 weeks of nivolumab. Each and every patient relapsed after autologous stem cell transplantation, and patients got differing brentuximab vedotin exposure. Magnetic negative selection was used to purify CD4+ T cells from thawed PBMCs. The input for sequencing was CD4+ T cells from blood, taken before the fourth cycle of nivolumab. Receptor source: a human donor with classical Hodgkin lymphoma.

The chain couples TRBV7-2 to TRBJ2-1; 13 bases align to TRBD2. Germline V gene lookup returns CDR1 SGHTA and CDR2 FQGNSA. The CDR3 contains 15 residues. Trimming at V came to 6 bases and at J to 8 bases, leaving 7 bases not matched to a gene. CDR3 amino acids: CASRRTSGGAHEQFF. Here the CDR3 DNA reads TGTGCCAGCAGGAGGACTAGCGGGGGCGCGCATGAGCAGTTCTTC.

The chain has TRBV9 and TRBJ1-2, with a tentative D call TRBD1 (6 bases). The CDR3 contains 12 residues. V was cut by 0 bases and J by 8 bases, with 8 bases left in between. CDR1 is SGDLS and CDR2 is YYNGEE in the germline V gene. This CDR3 reads CASSVAGAGYTF. In DNA, the CDR3 is TGTGCCAGCAGCGTAGCAGGGGCCGGCTACACCTTC.

The rearrangement joins TRBV19 to TRBJ1-5; 7 bases match TRBD1. Germline V gene data show CDR1 as LNHDA and CDR2 as SQIVND (reference sequence). This CDR3 is built from 14 residues. V lost 3 bases and J lost 4; bases outside the gene matches: 3. The CDR3 loop is CASSIATGNQPQHF. CDR3 coding DNA: TGTGCCAGTAGTATTGCGACAGGGAATCAGCCCCAGCATTTT.

This clone was seen a handful of times. The CDR3 DNA follows: TGTGCCAGTAGTCTATGGTTTAGCGGGGGAACCTACAATGAGCAGTTCTTC. Amino acid sequence: CASSLWFSGGTYNEQFF. J is TRBJ2-1 and V is TRBV19; TRBD2 agrees at 9 bases. V shed 5 bases and J 2 bases; nucleotides not matched to a gene: 10. The CDR3 runs 17 residues. Germline V lookup: CDR1 LNHDA, CDR2 SQIVND (reference sequence).

This clone was picked up one time. V gene TRBV6-1 combines with J gene TRBJ1-1; D is possibly TRBD1 (5 bases). Germline V gives CDR1 MNHNS, CDR2 SASEGT. V was pared by 5 bases and J by 4 bases, with 17 bases between. The CDR3 has 15 amino acids. CDR3 nucleotides: TGTGCCAGCAGTAGGGACGGCGGTTGGGGCACTGAAGCTTTCTTT. Protein product: CASSRDGGWGTEAFF.

The chain employs TRBV4-2 and TRBJ2-5, with 9 positions matching TRBD2. Germline V gives CDR1 LGHNA, CDR2 YNFKEQ. V lost 3 bases and J lost 7; bases outside the gene matches: 6. This CDR3 spans 14 amino acids. This CDR3 reads CASSHGGGGGTQYF. The CDR3 DNA reads TGTGCCAGCAGCCATGGCGGGGGGGGCGGGACCCAGTACTTC.

CDR3 DNA sequence: TGTGCCAGCAGCCAAACCTACGAGCAGTACTTC. This gives the protein CASSQTYEQYF. This chain links TRBV2 with TRBJ2-7; D unresolved. The CDR3 sequence is 11 residues long. Germline-derived CDR1 and CDR2 are SNHLY and FYNNEI. V lost 6 bases and J 2 bases, leaving 5 bases between the germline ends.

The chain is built from TRBV9 and TRBJ1-4; D is perhaps TRBD1 (5 bases). CDR3 length equals 16 residues. Deletions cut 3 bases from V and 7 bases from J, with 19 bases between. Germline values: CDR1 SGDLS, CDR2 YYNGEE. CDR3 DNA: TGTGCCAGCAGCGAACGAATGGGGCAGGGAGGTGAAAAACTGTTTTTT. Translation: CASSERMGQGGEKLFF.

This chain uses TRBV7-2 with TRBJ1-5; D is unclear. CDR1 is SGHTA, CDR2 FQGNSA, per germline. Trimming stripped 5 bases from V and 3 bases from J, with 5 bases between. The CDR3 covers 12 residues. The CDR3 coding sequence is TGTGCCAGCAGCCCCTTCAATCAGCCCCAGCATTTT. Protein: CASSPFNQPQHF.

This rearrangement joins TRBV5-1 to TRBJ1-5, with TRBD1 matching over 10 bases. Trimming took 1 base from V and 4 from J; bases not matched to a gene: 2. This CDR3 has 15 residues. CDR1 and CDR2 (germline): SGHRS, YFSETQ. The CDR3 DNA reads TGCGCCAGCAGCTTGTGGACAGGGGGAAATCAGCCCCAGCATTTT. Translating it yields CASSLWTGGNQPQHF.

The chain joins TRBV6-5 to TRBJ2-3; 9 bases align to TRBD2. Germline V CDR1 and CDR2: MNHEY, SVGAGI. The CDR3 runs to 14 residues. The V segment lost 5 bases and the J segment 5 bases; nucleotides outside the gene matches: 5. CDR3 protein: CASSTGTSLDTQYF. CDR3 in DNA: TGTGCCAGCAGTACCGGGACTAGCTTAGATACGCAGTATTTT.

V gene TRBV6-6 combines with J gene TRBJ2-2; a possible D gene is TRBD1 (6 bases). The CDR3 spans 13 residues. V shed 6 bases and J shed 5 bases, with 10 bases lying between them. Germline CDR1 is MNHNY and CDR2 is SVGAGI (reference sequence). This CDR3 is CASRQGLTGELFF. The CDR3 DNA is TGTGCCAGCAGACAGGGATTAACCGGGGAGCTGTTTTTT.

The chain joins TRBV29-1 to TRBJ1-1, with unresolved D. Germline V gene lookup returns CDR1 SQVTM and CDR2 ANQGSEA. This CDR3 region has 12 residues. The V end lost 4 bases, the J end lost 7 bases, and 13 bases lay between the germline ends. The CDR3: CSVAQNRDEAFF. The CDR3 DNA reads as TGCAGCGTTGCGCAGAATCGAGATGAAGCTTTCTTT.

The rearrangement joins TRBV10-3 to TRBJ2-1, with 10 bases that match TRBD2. Trimming took 3 bases from V and 2 from J; bases not matched to a gene: 1. CDR3 length: 15 residues. Germline CDR1 is ENHRY and CDR2 is SYGVKD. CDR3 sequence reads: CAISDSGGAYNEQFF. The CDR3 DNA sequence: TGTGCCATCAGTGACAGCGGGGGGGCCTACAATGAGCAGTTCTTC.

The chain joins TRBV29-1 to TRBJ1-1; D gene uncertain. V was shortened by 7 bases and J by 2 bases, with 8 bases between the two germline ends. Germline CDR1 SQVTM, CDR2 ANQGSEA. The CDR3 length is 11 residues. This CDR3 is CSGGHNTEAFF. The CDR3 coding sequence is TGCAGCGGTGGGCACAACACTGAAGCTTTCTTT.

The chain recombines TRBV7-2 with TRBJ1-6; perhaps TRBD1 as D (6 bases). With 0 bases removed from V and 10 bases from J, the gap between germline ends came to 10 bases. The CDR3 runs to 14 residues. CDR1 and CDR2 (germline): SGHTA, FQGNSA. CDR3 sequence reads: CASSLAYRESPLHF. In nucleotides, the CDR3 is TGTGCCAGCAGCTTAGCCTACAGGGAGTCACCCCTCCACTTT.

J is TRBJ2-2 and V is TRBV5-1, with 8 bases matching TRBD2. The J segment lost 6 bases and the V segment lost 1 base, leaving 11 bases of the junction unmatched. CDR3 length equals 17 residues. Germline CDR1 SGHRS, CDR2 YFSETQ. This CDR3 is CASSLFASGRVPGELFF. CDR3 nucleotide sequence: TGCGCCAGCAGCTTGTTTGCTAGCGGGCGCGTTCCCGGGGAGCTGTTTTTT.

This chain links TRBV4-1 with TRBJ2-3; 8 nucleotides agree with TRBD2. With 0 bases clipped from V and 4 bases from J, the junction kept 12 bases outside the gene matches. The CDR3 runs 18 residues. In germline, CDR1 is MGHRA, CDR2 YSYEKL. CDR3 in amino acids: CASSQDRMAGGVADTQYF. The CDR3 DNA reads as TGCGCCAGCAGCCAAGATAGGATGGCGGGAGGAGTAGCAGATACGCAGTATTTT.